The 26 T cell receptor beta chains reported below all come from one sample, sequenced in a study of cytomegalovirus exposure and HLA in healthy donors. PCR was performed using 60 Vbeta and 13 Jbeta primers. Some clones are missing from TCRdb's copy, which holds only in-frame ones; the method was immunoSEQ multiplex PCR. The repertoire holds 150,000 to 200,000 clones, with about 82% as singletons. Source material: PBMCs. These receptors were collected from a man younger than 30 in good health and CMV-seronegative.

The chain combines TRBV10-3 with TRBJ1-2, with 9 nucleotides matching TRBD1. The V and J ends lost 6 bases and 4 bases, in that order; junction bases with no gene match: 3. Germline lookup yields CDR1 ENHRY and CDR2 SYGVKD. The CDR3 covers 13 residues. The DNA for the CDR3 is TGTGCCATCAGCCCGGGACAGGGCTATGGCTACACCTTC. This sequence encodes CAISPGQGYGYTF.

The chain is built from TRBV27 and TRBJ2-5; TRBD1 is a possible D gene (5 bases). The V gene lost 3 bases and the J gene lost 8 bases, with 13 bases spanning the gap. Germline V lookup: CDR1 MNHEY, CDR2 SMNVEV (reference sequence). The length of the CDR3 is 13 residues. The CDR3 DNA follows: TGTGCCAGCAGTTTGGGCAGGGCACGAACCCAGTACTTC. Protein sequence: CASSLGRARTQYF.

The gene calls are TRBV7-2 and TRBJ2-7, with D perhaps matching TRBD1 (5 bases). V shed 7 bases and J shed 2 bases, with 15 bases lying between them. CDR3 length equals 14 residues. Germline loops: CDR1 SGHTA, CDR2 FQGNSA. The CDR3 sequence is CASTQSSGTYEQYF. As DNA, the CDR3 is TGTGCCAGCACCCAGTCGTCAGGGACCTACGAGCAGTACTTC.

The chain uses TRBV9 and TRBJ2-2; possible D gene TRBD2, 5 bases. Deletions cut 2 bases from V and 7 bases from J, with 12 bases between. Germline loops: CDR1 SGDLS, CDR2 YYNGEE. This CDR3 is built from 14 residues. CDR3: CASSVLGGGGELFF. DNA for the CDR3: TGTGCCAGCAGCGTTTTAGGAGGAGGCGGGGAGCTGTTTTTT.

This chain links TRBV20-1 with TRBJ2-7; D might be TRBD1 (5 bases). Deletions cut 3 bases from V and 7 bases from J, with 10 bases between. The CDR3 spans 11 residues. Germline assignment: CDR1 DFQATT and CDR2 SNEGSKA (reference sequence). This CDR3 is CSASHHREQYF. In nucleotides, the CDR3 is TGCAGTGCTAGTCATCACAGGGAGCAGTACTTC.

The gene calls are TRBV9 and TRBJ2-3; 7 positions agree with TRBD2. CDR3 length: 15 amino acids. V shed 0 bases and J 7 bases; nucleotides not matched to a gene: 8. From germline, CDR1 is SGDLS and CDR2 YYNGEE. The CDR3 here is CASSVDAGESYTQYF. Written as DNA, the CDR3 is TGTGCCAGCAGCGTAGATGCGGGGGAGAGTTATACGCAGTATTTT.

CDR3 in DNA: TGTGCCAGCATCCGAGTTTTTCCCTACGAGCAGTACTTC. This codes for CASIRVFPYEQYF. The V and J genes are TRBV5-6 and TRBJ2-7, with D hard to call. From germline, CDR1 is SGHDT and CDR2 YYEEEE. The CDR3 has 13 amino acids. Between the trimmed V and J ends, which lost 6 bases and 2 bases, there was a span of 12 bases.

This rearrangement joins TRBV28 to TRBJ2-3; TRBD2 matches at 11 bases. The CDR3 is 16 amino acids. Germline-derived CDR1 and CDR2 are MDHEN and SYDVKM. This CDR3 reads CGTVPSGRIGTDTQYF. The CDR3 DNA reads as TGTGGCACGGTGCCTAGCGGGAGGATCGGCACAGATACGCAGTATTTT. Looking up the rest from reference TRBV28 and TRBJ2-3 gives the full variable domain: DVKVTQSSRYLVKRTGEKVFLECVQDMDHENMFWYRQDPGLGLRLIYFSYDVKMKEKGDIPEGYSVSREKKERFSLILESASTNQTSMYLCGTVPSGRIGTDTQYFGPGTRLTVL.

The table lists this clone with a few counts. The chain combines TRBV7-3 with TRBJ2-1, with 8 bases aligning to TRBD2. The V gene end was trimmed by 7 bases and the J gene end by 2 bases; junction bases not matched to a gene: 13. The length of the CDR3 is 17 residues. Germline lookup yields CDR1 SGHTA and CDR2 FQGTGA. DNA for the CDR3: TGTGCCAGCAACAATTCCTCCGGGGGGGTTGCCTACAATGAGCAGTTCTTC. Its protein is CASNNSSGGVAYNEQFF.

The rearrangement uses TRBV7-8 and TRBJ2-5, with D tentatively TRBD1 (6 bases). Germline-derived CDR1 and CDR2 are SGHVS and FQNEAQ. Trimming shortened V by 5 bases and J by 0 bases, and 10 bases separated the two germline ends. The CDR3 length is 14 residues. The chain's CDR3 is CASSPGQYQETQYF. In nucleotides, the CDR3 is TGTGCCAGCAGCCCCGGACAGTACCAAGAGACCCAGTACTTC.

This chain uses TRBV6-5 with TRBJ2-3, with 9 bases aligning to TRBD2. The V gene's germline CDR1 is MNHEY and CDR2 SVGAGI. The V gene end was trimmed by 2 bases and the J gene end by 2 bases; junction bases not matched to a gene: 5. This CDR3 has 16 residues. CDR3 nucleotide sequence: TGTGCCAGCAGTTACCGGCTAGCGGGGTCCACAGATACGCAGTATTTT. It is translated as CASSYRLAGSTDTQYF.

The rearrangement links TRBV27 to TRBJ1-1; tentatively, D is TRBD1 (5 bases). CDR1 is MNHEY, CDR2 SMNVEV, per germline (reference sequence). The V end lost 1 base, the J end lost 6 bases, and 9 bases lay between the germline ends. The CDR3 has 13 residues. DNA of the CDR3: TGTGCCAGCAGTTTATTGGGGGGGTCTGAAGCTTTCTTT. The encoded protein is CASSLLGGSEAFF.

This chain uses TRBV7-9 with TRBJ1-3, with TRBD1 identical over 9 bases. CDR3 length equals 17 residues. Germline trimming cut 0 bases from V and 2 bases from J; bases unmatched to any gene: 5. CDR1 and CDR2 from the germline V gene are SEHNR and FQNEAQ (reference sequence). The CDR3 loop is CASSLAGDRVPGNTIYF. The CDR3 bases are TGTGCCAGCAGCTTAGCTGGGGACAGGGTCCCTGGAAACACCATATATTTT.

This clone was found once. Germline is not matched at one junction end, which may reflect a read error. The chain combines TRBV9 with TRBJ2-7, with 10 nucleotides matching TRBD1. Germline V gene sequence: CDR1 SGDLS, CDR2 YYNGEE. The CDR3 runs 17 residues. CDR3 DNA sequence: TGTGCCAGCAGCGTAGGCGGCGGGACAGGGGCCTCCAACGAGCAGTACTTC. Amino acids: CASSVGGGTGASNEQYF.

The J gene is TRBJ1-1, the V gene TRBV7-8; TRBD1 is a possible D gene (5 bases). Germline V gene lookup returns CDR1 SGHVS and CDR2 FQNEAQ. The V end lost 5 bases, the J end lost 7 bases, and 11 bases lay between the germline ends. The CDR3 sequence is 12 residues long. CDR3 DNA sequence: TGTGCCAGCAGCCAGGTGGGGCTTGAAGCTTTCTTT. Its protein product is CASSQVGLEAFF.

This clone is a singleton in its sample. This sequence joins TRBV7-2 and TRBJ1-2; 10 bases line up with TRBD1. Germline V gene lookup returns CDR1 SGHTA and CDR2 FQGNSA. The CDR3 sequence is 17 residues long. V lost 1 base, J lost 4 bases, and 9 bases stayed unmatched. The CDR3 sequence is CASSLGKAGTGAYGYTF. The CDR3, as DNA: TGTGCCAGCAGCTTAGGCAAAGCCGGGACAGGGGCCTATGGCTACACCTTC.

This sequence joins TRBV5-4 and TRBJ2-3, with no clear D. V dropped 4 bases and J dropped 4 bases, with 10 bases sitting between them. Germline V gene sequence: CDR1 SGHNT, CDR2 YYREEE (reference sequence). CDR3 length: 13 amino acids. This CDR3 reads CASSGPPADTQYF. DNA for the CDR3: TGTGCCAGCAGCGGTCCCCCAGCAGATACGCAGTATTTT. The full variable domain, its missing parts supplied by reference TRBV5-4 and TRBJ2-3, is ETGVTQSPTHLIKTRGQQVTLRCSSQSGHNTVSWYQQALGQGPQFIFQYYREEENGRGNFPPRFSGLQFPNYSSELNVNALELDDSALYLCASSGPPADTQYFGPGTRLTVL.

The rearrangement uses TRBV6-1 and TRBJ1-2; 9 positions agree with TRBD1. CDR1 MNHNS and CDR2 SASEGT come from the germline V gene. This CDR3 is 12 amino acids long. V dropped 4 bases and J dropped 13; count of bases not matched to a gene: 7. CDR3 region: CASSALTGGFTF. The CDR3 nucleotides are TGTGCCAGCAGTGCCCTGACAGGGGGGTTCACCTTC.

This clone was seen a handful of times. This chain links TRBV28 with TRBJ2-7; possible D gene TRBD1, 5 bases. CDR3 length: 15 amino acids. Germline V lookup: CDR1 MDHEN, CDR2 SYDVKM. The V end was cut by 3 bases, the J end by 2 bases, with 14 bases between. CDR3 sequence: CASSLGLGPAYEQYF. For the CDR3, the DNA is TGTGCCAGCAGTTTGGGGCTAGGGCCAGCCTACGAGCAGTACTTC. Looking up the rest from reference TRBV28 and TRBJ2-7 gives the full variable domain: DVKVTQSSRYLVKRTGEKVFLECVQDMDHENMFWYRQDPGLGLRLIYFSYDVKMKEKGDIPEGYSVSREKKERFSLILESASTNQTSMYLCASSLGLGPAYEQYFGPGTRLTVT.

This rearrangement joins TRBV4-2 to TRBJ2-7, with TRBD2 matching over 7 bases. The CDR3 has 13 amino acids. CDR1 is LGHNA and CDR2 is YNFKEQ in the germline V gene. The ends lost 1 base at V and 6 bases at J; junction bases unmatched: 3. The CDR3 DNA reads as TGTGCCAGCAGCCAAGGGACTAGTTCCGAGCAGTACTTC. It codes for CASSQGTSSEQYF.

The V and J genes are TRBV9 and TRBJ1-2; D uncertain. CDR3 length equals 13 residues. V lost 4 bases to trimming and J lost 4 bases, with 11 bases between them. Per germline, CDR1 SGDLS and CDR2 YYNGEE. The CDR3 reads CASSPSGAYGYTF. CDR3 DNA sequence: TGTGCCAGCAGCCCGTCGGGTGCCTATGGCTACACCTTC.

V is TRBV19 and J is TRBJ1-6; possible D gene TRBD1, 6 bases. In germline, CDR1 is LNHDA, CDR2 SQIVND (reference sequence). V gave up 6 bases and J gave up 6 bases, with 12 bases separating them. The CDR3 totals 14 residues. DNA for the CDR3: TGTGCCAGTAGATACAGGGAAGGTAATTCACCCCTCCACTTT. It specifies CASRYREGNSPLHF.

This clone was picked up one time. The rearrangement uses TRBV5-1 and TRBJ2-3, with 9 bases that match TRBD2. The CDR3 extends over 17 amino acids. Looked up from germline, CDR1 is SGHRS and CDR2 is YFSETQ. V was pared by 4 bases and J by 4 bases, with 13 bases of the junction left unmatched. The CDR3: CASSLHLYAGGSDTQYF. In DNA form, the CDR3 reads TGCGCCAGCAGCCTGCACCTCTATGCGGGGGGGTCAGATACGCAGTATTTT.

The table lists this clone with a count of one. The chain has TRBV5-1 and TRBJ2-5, with 11 bases matching TRBD2. The CDR3 covers 15 residues. The germline CDR1 and CDR2 sequences are SGHRS and YFSETQ. V gave up 4 bases and J gave up 4 bases; unmatched junction bases: 6. The CDR3 sequence: CASSASGGFAETQYF. CDR3 DNA: TGCGCCAGCAGCGCTAGCGGGGGGTTTGCAGAGACCCAGTACTTC.

The chain recombines TRBV9 with TRBJ1-5, with D possibly TRBD1 on 5 matching bases. The CDR3 runs to 15 residues. Germline CDR1 SGDLS, CDR2 YYNGEE. V was clipped by 4 bases and J by 3 bases, with 14 bases between them. In DNA form, the CDR3 reads TGTGCCAGCAGCCCTGGGGGGGTTAACAATCAGCCCCAGCATTTT. Translating gives CASSPGGVNNQPQHF.

This clone has a handful of counts. J is TRBJ2-3 and V is TRBV5-4; TRBD2 might be the D (5 bases). V gave up 3 bases and J gave up 6 bases, with 11 bases separating them. This CDR3 has 13 residues. CDR1 and CDR2 from the germline V gene are SGHNT and YYREEE (reference sequence). The CDR3 sequence: CASSSGWEDTQYF. The CDR3 DNA is TGTGCCAGCAGCTCGGGGTGGGAGGATACGCAGTATTTT.